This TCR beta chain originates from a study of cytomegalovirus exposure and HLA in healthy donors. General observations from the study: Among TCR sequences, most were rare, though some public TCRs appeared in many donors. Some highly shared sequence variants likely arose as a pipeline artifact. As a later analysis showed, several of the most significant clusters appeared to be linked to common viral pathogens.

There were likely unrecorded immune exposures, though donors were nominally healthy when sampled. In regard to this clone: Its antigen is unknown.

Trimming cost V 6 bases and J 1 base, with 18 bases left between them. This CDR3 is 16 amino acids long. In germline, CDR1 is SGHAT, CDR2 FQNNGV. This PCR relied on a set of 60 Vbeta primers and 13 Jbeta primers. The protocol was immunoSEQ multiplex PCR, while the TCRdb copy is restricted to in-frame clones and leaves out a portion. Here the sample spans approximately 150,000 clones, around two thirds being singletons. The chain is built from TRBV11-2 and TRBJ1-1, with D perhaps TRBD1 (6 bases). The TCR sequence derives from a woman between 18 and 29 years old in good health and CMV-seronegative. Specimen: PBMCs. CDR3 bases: TGTGCCAGCAGTCGAACCCCCAGGGGAAAGAACACTGAAGCTTTCTTT. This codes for CASSRTPRGKNTEAFF.